This TCR beta chain was observed in a study of CD8 T cells in Susac syndrome. TCR beta was sequenced from blood CD8+ and CD4+ T cells. The TEMRA cells underwent FACS enrichment, while the CD8+ and CD4+ T cells underwent negative isolation. The CDR3 sequence is 15 residues long. Per the germline V gene, CDR1 is SGDLS and CDR2 is YYNGEE. V lost 0 bases and J lost 2, with 10 bases in between. Random hexamers were used to reverse transcribe the RNA input (about 0.5 to 1 ug). TCR beta CDR3 was amplified by immunoSEQ covering 54 Vbeta and 13 Jbeta. One entry per CDR3 protein results from TCRdb running MiXCR on the immunoSEQ multiplex PCR reads. The sample has more than 150,000 distinct CDR3 sequences, approximately 93% seen once.

The material sequenced was CD8+ T cells from PBMCs. The chain is built from TRBV9 and TRBJ2-3; D may be TRBD1 or TRBD2 (5 bases each). The sequence came from a human donor with multiple sclerosis. CDR3 sequence (DNA): TGTGCCAGCAGCGTAGCTGGGGGTGACACAGATACGCAGTATTTT. Protein product: CASSVAGGDTDTQYF.